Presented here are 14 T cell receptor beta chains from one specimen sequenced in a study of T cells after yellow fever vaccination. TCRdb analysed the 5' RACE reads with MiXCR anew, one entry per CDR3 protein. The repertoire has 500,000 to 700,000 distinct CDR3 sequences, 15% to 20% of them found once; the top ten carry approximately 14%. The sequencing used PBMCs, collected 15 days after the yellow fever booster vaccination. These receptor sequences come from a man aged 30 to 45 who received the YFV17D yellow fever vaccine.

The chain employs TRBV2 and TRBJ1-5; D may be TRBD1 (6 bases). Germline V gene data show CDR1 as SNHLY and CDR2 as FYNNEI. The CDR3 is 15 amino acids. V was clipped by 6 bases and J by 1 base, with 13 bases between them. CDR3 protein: CASRNKQGSNQPQHF. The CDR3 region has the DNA TGTGCCAGCAGGAATAAACAGGGAAGCAATCAGCCCCAGCATTTT.

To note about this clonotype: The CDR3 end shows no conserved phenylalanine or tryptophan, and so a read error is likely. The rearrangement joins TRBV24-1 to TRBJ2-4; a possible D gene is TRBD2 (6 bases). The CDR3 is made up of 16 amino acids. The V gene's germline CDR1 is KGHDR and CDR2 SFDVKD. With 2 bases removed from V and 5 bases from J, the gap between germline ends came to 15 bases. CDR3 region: CATSDSGAGTQNIQYY. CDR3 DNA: TGTGCCACCAGTGATTCGGGAGCAGGGACCCAAAACATTCAGTACTAC.

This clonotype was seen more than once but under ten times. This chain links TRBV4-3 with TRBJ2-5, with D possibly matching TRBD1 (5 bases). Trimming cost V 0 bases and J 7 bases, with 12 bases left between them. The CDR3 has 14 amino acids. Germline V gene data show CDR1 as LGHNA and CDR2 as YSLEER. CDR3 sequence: CASSQEGQGGTQYF. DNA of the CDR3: TGCGCCAGCAGCCAAGAAGGGCAGGGTGGGACCCAGTACTTC.

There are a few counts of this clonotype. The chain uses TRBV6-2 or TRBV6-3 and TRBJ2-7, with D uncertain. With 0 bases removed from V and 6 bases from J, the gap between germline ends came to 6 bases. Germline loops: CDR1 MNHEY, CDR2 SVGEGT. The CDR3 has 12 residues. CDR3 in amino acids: CASSYSFREQYF. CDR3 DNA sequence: TGTGCCAGCAGTTACTCGTTCCGCGAGCAGTACTTC.

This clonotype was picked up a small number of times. This chain's CDR3 is CASSPLGGLYEQYF. The CDR3 coding sequence is TGTGCCAGCAGCCCCTTAGGTGGACTCTACGAGCAGTACTTC. The rearrangement links TRBV7-2 to TRBJ2-7; weak D call: TRBD2 (5 bases). CDR1 and CDR2 from the germline V gene are SGHTA and FQGNSA. Deletions cut 5 bases from V and 3 bases from J, with 14 bases between. CDR3 size: 14 residues.

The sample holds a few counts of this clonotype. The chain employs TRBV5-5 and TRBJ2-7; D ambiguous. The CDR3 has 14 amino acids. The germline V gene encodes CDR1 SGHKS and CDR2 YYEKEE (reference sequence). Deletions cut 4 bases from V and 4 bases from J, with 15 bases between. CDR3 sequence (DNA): TGTGCCAGCAGCGGCCCGATGGGCCCTTACGAGCAGTACTTC. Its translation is CASSGPMGPYEQYF.

The CDR3 sequence is CAITESSYNEQFF. In DNA, the CDR3 is TGTGCCATCACGGAGAGCTCCTACAATGAGCAGTTCTTC. V is TRBV10-3 and J is TRBJ2-1; D is ambiguous. The CDR3 is made up of 13 amino acids. V lost 7 bases and J lost 0, with 7 bases in between. Germline assignment: CDR1 ENHRY and CDR2 SYGVKD.

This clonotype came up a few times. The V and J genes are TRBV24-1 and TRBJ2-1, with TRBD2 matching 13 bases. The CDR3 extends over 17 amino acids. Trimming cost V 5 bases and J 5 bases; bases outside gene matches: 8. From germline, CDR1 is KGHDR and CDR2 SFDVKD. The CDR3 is CATSAHGGLAGNNEQFF. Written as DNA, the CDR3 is TGTGCCACCAGTGCCCATGGGGGACTAGCGGGAAACAATGAGCAGTTCTTC.

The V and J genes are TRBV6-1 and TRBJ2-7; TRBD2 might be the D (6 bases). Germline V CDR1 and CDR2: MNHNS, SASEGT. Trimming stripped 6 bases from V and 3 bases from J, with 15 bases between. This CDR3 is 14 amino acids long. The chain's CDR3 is CASRSTSSRYEQYF. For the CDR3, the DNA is TGTGCCAGCAGATCGACTAGTTCCCGCTACGAGCAGTACTTC.

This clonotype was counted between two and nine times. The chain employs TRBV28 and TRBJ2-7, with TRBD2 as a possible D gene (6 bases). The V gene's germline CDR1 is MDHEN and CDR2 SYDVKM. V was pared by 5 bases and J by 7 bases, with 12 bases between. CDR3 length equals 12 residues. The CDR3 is CASSGRMGEQYF. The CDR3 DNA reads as TGTGCCAGCAGTGGGAGGATGGGGGAGCAGTACTTC.

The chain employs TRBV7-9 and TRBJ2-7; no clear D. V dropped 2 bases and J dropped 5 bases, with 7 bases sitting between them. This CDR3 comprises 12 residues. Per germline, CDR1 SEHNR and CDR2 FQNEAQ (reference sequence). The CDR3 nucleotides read TGTGCCAGCAGCTTAACGTCGAACGAGCAGTACTTC. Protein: CASSLTSNEQYF.

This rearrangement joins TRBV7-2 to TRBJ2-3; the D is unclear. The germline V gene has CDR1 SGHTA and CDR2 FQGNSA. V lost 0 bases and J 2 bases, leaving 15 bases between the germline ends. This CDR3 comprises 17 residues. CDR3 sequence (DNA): TGTGCCAGCAGCTTAGCGCCATTTGGCGGAATCACAGATACGCAGTATTTT. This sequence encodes CASSLAPFGGITDTQYF.

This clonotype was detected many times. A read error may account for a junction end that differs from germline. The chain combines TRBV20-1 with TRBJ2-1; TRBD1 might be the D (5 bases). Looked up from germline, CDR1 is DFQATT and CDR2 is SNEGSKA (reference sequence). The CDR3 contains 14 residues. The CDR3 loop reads CSARGTKTEPLTVF. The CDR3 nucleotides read TGCAGTGCTAGAGGGACAAAGACAGAACCCCTTACGGTCTTC.

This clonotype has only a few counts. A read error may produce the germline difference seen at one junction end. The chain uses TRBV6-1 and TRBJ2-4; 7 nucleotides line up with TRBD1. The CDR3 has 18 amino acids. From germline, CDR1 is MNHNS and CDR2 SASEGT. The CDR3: CASREGQARGLAKNIQYF. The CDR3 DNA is TGTGCCAGCAGGGAAGGACAGGCTCGGGGTTTAGCCAAAAACATTCAGTACTTC.